This TCR beta chain was identified in a study of blood T cell repertoires in COVID-19 (dated by TCRdb to the early 2020s). Study-level background: Collaborator samples came from the United States, Italy and Spain and covered acute and convalescent phases of COVID-19. The prospective study material was composed of cDNA or gDNA derived from T cells, B-cell-depleted T cells, or PBMCs. The dataset comprised deeply sampled blood TCRbeta repertoires from subjects exposed to, actively infected with, or recovered from COVID-19. A freely available public database, intended as a resource for researchers studying the immune response to SARS-CoV-2, is where the repertoires were released. Samples were obtained from the ongoing ImmuneRACE study (first 160 participants) and from about 1,300 subjects provided by 6 global collaborators. The sample metadata nearly always contained a de-identified subject ID, COVID-19 status, age in years and sex. Where HLA class I and class II types were available, the types were taken from metadata supplied by the sample provider, not from assay-based typing. The investigation overall reported the following: How much clinical and demographic metadata was included differed by source and by participant, and the metadata was provided uncurated.

TCRbeta CDR3 regions were amplified from genomic DNA using the immunoSEQ Assay, a bias-controlled multiplex PCR. The study's own analysis went as follows. The number of nucleated cells in each sample was estimated from the amplification of reference gene primers within the assay. To quantify the absolute abundance of each unique TCRbeta CDR3 rearrangement, sequence reads were collapsed and filtered. For each sample, productive Simpson clonality was calculated as the square root of Simpson's diversity index across productive rearrangements. In TCRdb, the immuneACCESS table is reduced to in-frame sequences with V and J assigned. These tables do not hold every clone; where another copy was compared, an unresolved V gene accounts for under half, and the others remain unexplained. The V and J calls and clone size are taken from that table; D and trimming were inferred from the DNA. For this sample the table gives about 82,000 clones, of which around 83% were detected only once. Of the sample, 17% is held by the ten largest clones.

Including the terminal cysteine and phenylalanine, the CDR3 comprises 15 residues. Only the CDR3 portion is preserved as DNA: 45 bases, with reading frame beginning at the first base. Ends trimmed: V by 2 bases, J by 9 bases; bases unmatched to a gene: 10. The CDR1 and CDR2 encoded by the germline V gene (reference sequence) are MNHEY and SMNVEV. The count of this clone is one. What this receptor recognizes is not known. Base qualities are not at hand, and no much larger clone is one base apart. Each collaborating institution followed its own protocols to collect whole blood in K2EDTA tubes. Collaborator samples were shipped for TCRbeta analysis as frozen whole blood, isolated PBMCs, or DNA extracted from either sample type.

Here the chain combines TRBV27 and TRBJ2-5; 9 junctional bases match TRBD1. Sequencing used peripheral blood. The source of this sequence is an older woman with acute or convalescent COVID-19. The DNA reads as follows: TGTGCCAGCAGTTTAGGACGGGACAGGGCAGGGGCCCAGTACTTC. Its protein reads: CASSLGRDRAGAQYF.